This is a list of T cell receptor beta chains from one sample in a study of neurological immune-mediated disorders. TCRdb redid the calling of the 5' RACE reads with MiXCR, one entry per CDR3 protein. The sample includes more than 75,000 distinct CDR3 sequences, around 10% seen only once; the top ten take about 1.8%. Sequenced: PBMCs. The receptors were sampled from a man aged 40-49 years in good health. The CDR3 runs from the conserved cysteine through the conserved F or W. The D gene is left open where the match is weak. Some rows mark clone size as missing; the rest say once, few, many or name a class of expanded clone.

CDR3aa	CDR3nt	abundance	d_gene	j_gene	v_gene
CASSLAENQPQHF	TGTGCCAGCAGCTTAGCGGAGAATCAGCCCCAGCATTTT	few	-	TRBJ1-5	TRBV7-2
CATSGTGGLPQHF	TGTGCCACCAGCGGGACAGGGGGACTGCCCCAGCATTTT	many	TRBD1	TRBJ1-5	TRBV24-1
CSVEWNYEQYF	TGCAGCGTTGAATGGAACTACGAGCAGTACTTC	many	-	TRBJ2-7	TRBV29-1
CASSPASGGANEQFF	TGTGCCAGCAGCCCCGCCAGCGGGGGGGCAAATGAGCAGTTCTTC	many	TRBD2	TRBJ2-1	TRBV7-2
CSAGISGGFTDTQYF	TGCAGTGCCGGGATTAGCGGGGGTTTCACAGATACGCAGTATTTT	many	TRBD2	TRBJ2-3	TRBV20-1
CSVDQGLETQYF	TGCAGCGTTGATCAGGGGCTGGAGACCCAGTACTTC	many	-	TRBJ2-5	TRBV29-1
CASRRQGRRGEQFF	TGTGCCAGCAGGCGACAGGGGCGGCGCGGTGAGCAGTTCTTC	many	TRBD1	TRBJ2-1	TRBV12-3/TRBV12-4
CASSLVTGGTEAFF	TGCGCCAGCAGCTTGGTAACGGGGGGGACTGAAGCTTTCTTT	many	-	TRBJ1-1	TRBV5-1
CASSLLGRGEDF	TGTGCCAGCAGTTTACTCGGCAGGGGGGAAGACTTC	many	-	TRBJ2-5	TRBV28
CASSHGTASPYGYTF	TGTGCCAGCAGCCACGGGACAGCTTCCCCCTATGGCTACACCTTC	many	TRBD1	TRBJ1-2	TRBV7-9
CASSFKISGLAGMGELFF	TGCGCCAGCAGCTTCAAAATATCGGGACTAGCGGGGATGGGGGAGCTGTTTTTT	-	TRBD2	TRBJ2-2	TRBV5-1
CASSSLGRGGTGELFF	TGTGCCAGCAGTTCCCTCGGCAGGGGGGGGACCGGGGAGCTGTTTTTT	many	-	TRBJ2-2	TRBV6-6
CSMGGQGFGDTF	TGCAGCATGGGGGGACAGGGGTTTGGCGACACCTTC	-	TRBD1	TRBJ1-2	TRBV29-1
CASSVGGQGAGELFF	TGTGCCAGCAGCGTAGGGGGACAGGGTGCCGGGGAGCTGTTTTTT	few	TRBD1	TRBJ2-2	TRBV9
CASSRATGQSTEAFF	TGTGCCAGCAGCCGAGCGACAGGGCAGTCCACTGAAGCTTTCTTT	many	TRBD1	TRBJ1-1	TRBV9
CSVLGGIQETQYF	TGCAGCGTTCTCGGGGGGATCCAAGAGACCCAGTACTTC	many	TRBD2	TRBJ2-5	TRBV29-1
CASSLVNADEQYF	TGCGCCAGCAGCTTGGTTAATGCGGACGAGCAGTACTTC	many	-	TRBJ2-7	TRBV5-1
CASSRPAGRSYEQYF	TGTGCCAGCAGCCGCCCGGCCGGACGCTCCTACGAGCAGTACTTC	-	-	TRBJ2-7	TRBV6-6
CASSLGATPTYEQYF	TGTGCCAGCAGCTTAGGAGCTACACCGACCTACGAGCAGTACTTC	many	-	TRBJ2-7	TRBV7-2
CATSSTGGELFF	TGTGCCACCAGCTCAACCGGGGGGGAGCTGTTTTTT	-	-	TRBJ2-2	TRBV15
CASSLSGYQPQHF	TGTGCCAGCAGCTTGAGCGGTTATCAGCCCCAGCATTTT	many	-	TRBJ1-5	TRBV5-6
CATSARDRAYNEQFF	TGTGCCACCAGTGCACGGGACAGGGCCTACAATGAGCAGTTCTTC	many	TRBD1	TRBJ2-1	TRBV24-1
CASSRSGQGAGNTIYF	TGCGCCAGCAGCAGAAGTGGACAGGGGGCTGGAAACACCATATATTTT	many	TRBD1	TRBJ1-3	TRBV5-1
CASSPQGFEAFF	TGTGCCAGCAGTCCCCAAGGTTTCGAAGCTTTCTTT	many	-	TRBJ1-1	TRBV12-3/TRBV12-4